The clone carrying this T cell receptor (beta chain) was seen many times. CDR1 and CDR2 from the germline V gene are MNHNS and SASEGT. The V gene lost 1 base and the J gene lost 8 bases, with 14 bases spanning the gap. The CDR3 is 14 residues long. These data originate in a study of tumor and adjacent non-tumor tissue in lung cancer. Three rounds of nested PCR, following a modified ARM-PCR protocol, produced the TCRbeta library. TCRdb re-analysed the multiplex PCR reads in MiXCR, keeping a single row per CDR3 protein. The sample lists 65,000 to 75,000 distinct CDR3 sequences, less than 80% occurring once. The template was RNA from unsorted bulk tissue.

The V and J genes are TRBV6-1 and TRBJ1-2; D is possibly TRBD1 (6 bases). The sample consisted of lung tumor tissue. This TCR derives from a man between 60 and 70 years old with non-small cell lung cancer. CDR3 nucleotides: TGTGCCAGCAGTGAAGTTGGGGGGCTGTACGGCTACACCTTC. It codes for CASSEVGGLYGYTF.